A selection of T cell receptor beta chains follows, all from one sample in a study of shared clonotypes between healthy human individuals. Generated by immunoSEQ multiplex PCR, the TCRdb table keeps only in-frame clones and is missing some. Of some 2,100,000 clones listed, 93% are singletons. The sequencing input was naive CD8+ T cells from PBMCs. The receptors derive from a man aged 18 to 30 in good health. Some clones in this sample may be carry-over from other donors' samples. Both conserved end residues are part of each CDR3. A D gene is named only where the DNA matches it firmly. Clone size is given for some rows only: seen once, a few or many times, or a class if the clone is expanded.

CDR3 DNA: TGTGCCAGTAGAGAGACAGGGGGATATGGCTACACCTTC; CDR3 protein: CASRETGGYGYTF; J gene: TRBJ1-2; D gene: TRBD1; clone size: NA; V gene: TRBV19
CDR3 DNA: TGCGCCAGCAGCCAAGGACAGATGAACACTGAAGCTTTCTTT; CDR3 protein: CASSQGQMNTEAFF; J gene: TRBJ1-1; D gene: NA; clone size: few; V gene: TRBV4-1
CDR3 DNA: TGCGCCAGCAGCTTGCCCCCGGGGCCCCAGCATTTT; CDR3 protein: CASSLPPGPQHF; J gene: TRBJ1-5; D gene: NA; clone size: once; V gene: TRBV5-1
CDR3 DNA: TGCAGCGCCATGGGCAGGGGGGGATCCGAGCAGTACTTC; CDR3 protein: CSAMGRGGSEQYF; J gene: TRBJ2-7; D gene: NA; clone size: NA; V gene: TRBV29-1
CDR3 DNA: TGTGCCAGTAAGTACTCCGCGAGCTCTGGAAACACCATATATTTT; CDR3 protein: CASKYSASSGNTIYF; J gene: TRBJ1-3; D gene: NA; clone size: NA; V gene: TRBV19
CDR3 DNA: TGCGCCAGCAGCCCCCTCGGGAACAATGAGCAGTTCTTC; CDR3 protein: CASSPLGNNEQFF; J gene: TRBJ2-1; D gene: NA; clone size: NA; V gene: TRBV5-1
CDR3 DNA: TGTGCCAGCTCACCAGAGGTTTCCGTCGATTCCTACGAGCAGTACTTC; CDR3 protein: CASSPEVSVDSYEQYF; J gene: TRBJ2-7; D gene: NA; clone size: NA; V gene: TRBV18
CDR3 DNA: TGTGCCAGCAGTTCCCCAATCTCCCGGGAGGTTTCCTACGAGCAGTACTTC; CDR3 protein: CASSSPISREVSYEQYF; J gene: TRBJ2-7; D gene: TRBD2; clone size: NA; V gene: TRBV28
CDR3 DNA: TGCGCCAGCAGCCCAAAGACAGCCTCCTACGAGCAGTACTTC; CDR3 protein: CASSPKTASYEQYF; J gene: TRBJ2-7; D gene: NA; clone size: once; V gene: TRBV4-1
CDR3 DNA: TGTGCCAGCAGCGCTTCGATCAGGGGGGAGCTGTTTTTT; CDR3 protein: CASSASIRGELFF; J gene: TRBJ2-2; D gene: NA; clone size: NA; V gene: TRBV9
CDR3 DNA: TGCAGCGCACGAGGGGGGAATTTGGGAAACACCATATATTTT; CDR3 protein: CSARGGNLGNTIYF; J gene: TRBJ1-3; D gene: NA; clone size: NA; V gene: TRBV29-1
CDR3 DNA: TGCAGCGGAGCGACAGGGGACGAGAGGAACTATGGCTACACCTTC; CDR3 protein: CSGATGDERNYGYTF; J gene: TRBJ1-2; D gene: TRBD1; clone size: NA; V gene: TRBV29-1
CDR3 DNA: TGTGCCAGCAGCGTTGTAGCGGGAGTCGGATACAATGAGCAGTTCTTC; CDR3 protein: CASSVVAGVGYNEQFF; J gene: TRBJ2-1; D gene: TRBD2; clone size: NA; V gene: TRBV9
CDR3 DNA: TGTGCCAGCAGTGTGGGGGGGGGCACCGGGGAGCTGTTTTTT; CDR3 protein: CASSVGGGTGELFF; J gene: TRBJ2-2; D gene: TRBD2; clone size: NA; V gene: TRBV27
CDR3 DNA: TGTGCCAGCAGTGAGGGGGCGCCCTTTAACTATGGCTACACCTTC; CDR3 protein: CASSEGAPFNYGYTF; J gene: TRBJ1-2; D gene: NA; clone size: NA; V gene: TRBV6-1
CDR3 DNA: TGTGCCAGCAGGGCAGGGGAACTAGGGGTCCAAGAGACCCAGTACTTC; CDR3 protein: CASRAGELGVQETQYF; J gene: TRBJ2-5; D gene: NA; clone size: once; V gene: TRBV2
CDR3 DNA: TGTGCCAGCAGCCCATTCGCCGGGACAGGGCAAGAGCAGTACTTC; CDR3 protein: CASSPFAGTGQEQYF; J gene: TRBJ2-7; D gene: TRBD1; clone size: NA; V gene: TRBV7-9
CDR3 DNA: TGTGCCACCCGGGACAGGGAATTTGCCGAGCAGTACTTC; CDR3 protein: CATRDREFAEQYF; J gene: TRBJ2-7; D gene: TRBD1; clone size: NA; V gene: TRBV10-3
CDR3 DNA: TGTGCCAGCAGCTATCGTACGGGGTCAGCTGGAAACACCATATATTTT; CDR3 protein: CASSYRTGSAGNTIYF; J gene: TRBJ1-3; D gene: NA; clone size: NA; V gene: TRBV7-9
CDR3 DNA: TGTGCCAGCAGGCCTCCGGGGAGGCGGCAAGAGACCCAGTACTTC; CDR3 protein: CASRPPGRRQETQYF; J gene: TRBJ2-5; D gene: NA; clone size: NA; V gene: TRBV27
CDR3 DNA: TGTGCCAGCAGTTTACGGGCTAGCGGGAGAGCCACAGATACGCAGTATTTT; CDR3 protein: CASSLRASGRATDTQYF; J gene: TRBJ2-3; D gene: TRBD2; clone size: NA; V gene: TRBV28
CDR3 DNA: TGCGCCAGCAGGATCAAAGCGGGAGGGCCGGGCGAGCAGTACTTC; CDR3 protein: CASRIKAGGPGEQYF; J gene: TRBJ2-7; D gene: TRBD2; clone size: NA; V gene: TRBV4-1
CDR3 DNA: TGTGCTAGTGGTTCGGGGCGGGAGTGGGATGAGCAGTTCTTC; CDR3 protein: CASGSGREWDEQFF; J gene: TRBJ2-1; D gene: TRBD2; clone size: few; V gene: TRBV12-5
CDR3 DNA: TGTGCCAGCAGCTTAGGGCACAGGGTTGCTGAAGCTTTCTTT; CDR3 protein: CASSLGHRVAEAFF; J gene: TRBJ1-1; D gene: NA; clone size: NA; V gene: TRBV7-9
CDR3 DNA: TGTGCCAGCAGTTTCCAGGGGCCCGAGCAGTACTTC; CDR3 protein: CASSFQGPEQYF; J gene: TRBJ2-7; D gene: NA; clone size: NA; V gene: TRBV28
CDR3 DNA: TGTGCCACCAGCAGAGATGCCCATCTCCGGGGCCAACAGGATGAGCAGTTCTTC; CDR3 protein: CATSRDAHLRGQQDEQFF; J gene: TRBJ2-1; D gene: NA; clone size: NA; V gene: TRBV15
CDR3 DNA: TGTGCCAGCAGCTTATCCGAATTTAGCAATCAGCCCCAGCATTTT; CDR3 protein: CASSLSEFSNQPQHF; J gene: TRBJ1-5; D gene: NA; clone size: NA; V gene: TRBV7-2
CDR3 DNA: TGTGCCAGCAGTTGGGAGAGACAGATGAACACTGAAGCTTTCTTT; CDR3 protein: CASSWERQMNTEAFF; J gene: TRBJ1-1; D gene: NA; clone size: NA; V gene: TRBV6-6
CDR3 DNA: TGTGCCAGCAGCTCAAGAAGGGGGAACCAAGAGACCCAGTACTTC; CDR3 protein: CASSSRRGNQETQYF; J gene: TRBJ2-5; D gene: NA; clone size: NA; V gene: TRBV9
CDR3 DNA: TGTGCCAGTAGTATTTGGTTTCTGGAGGGGGCCAAAGAGACCCAGTACTTC; CDR3 protein: CASSIWFLEGAKETQYF; J gene: TRBJ2-5; D gene: NA; clone size: NA; V gene: TRBV19
CDR3 DNA: TGTGCCAGCAGCCCGGGGGGGAATGGCAATCAGCCCCAGCATTTT; CDR3 protein: CASSPGGNGNQPQHF; J gene: TRBJ1-5; D gene: NA; clone size: few; V gene: TRBV9
CDR3 DNA: TGTGCCAGTAGATATATGACAGGGGCCAACGTCCTGACTTTC; CDR3 protein: CASRYMTGANVLTF; J gene: TRBJ2-6; D gene: NA; clone size: NA; V gene: TRBV19
CDR3 DNA: TGTGCCAGCAGCGGAATGGGACAGGGACAGGAGACCCAGTACTTC; CDR3 protein: CASSGMGQGQETQYF; J gene: TRBJ2-5; D gene: TRBD1; clone size: few; V gene: TRBV9
CDR3 DNA: TGTGCCAGCAGCCAAGTACGTCAGGCGGGGAATGGCTACACCTTC; CDR3 protein: CASSQVRQAGNGYTF; J gene: TRBJ1-2; D gene: NA; clone size: NA; V gene: TRBV4-2
CDR3 DNA: TGTGCCAGCAGCTTATCTCCGGACGGGAATGAGCAGTTCTTC; CDR3 protein: CASSLSPDGNEQFF; J gene: TRBJ2-1; D gene: NA; clone size: NA; V gene: TRBV7-6
CDR3 DNA: TGCGCCAGCAGCCAAGATACCGGGGATGACACTGAAGCTTTCTTT; CDR3 protein: CASSQDTGDDTEAFF; J gene: TRBJ1-1; D gene: NA; clone size: NA; V gene: TRBV4-3
CDR3 DNA: TGTGCCAGCAGCGGGAGGGAGGGGGGAGATCAGCCCCAGCATTTT; CDR3 protein: CASSGREGGDQPQHF; J gene: TRBJ1-5; D gene: NA; clone size: NA; V gene: TRBV11-2
CDR3 DNA: TGCAGCGTTGAGACCGGGACTAGCGGATACAATGAGCAGTTCTTC; CDR3 protein: CSVETGTSGYNEQFF; J gene: TRBJ2-1; D gene: TRBD2; clone size: NA; V gene: TRBV29-1
CDR3 DNA: TGCGCCAGCAGCATACCGGGACAGGGGGCGAGGGAGCAGTACTTC; CDR3 protein: CASSIPGQGAREQYF; J gene: TRBJ2-7; D gene: TRBD1; clone size: NA; V gene: TRBV5-1
CDR3 DNA: TGTGCCAGCAGTGATGTTAGTAACTACGAGCAGTACTTC; CDR3 protein: CASSDVSNYEQYF; J gene: TRBJ2-7; D gene: NA; clone size: NA; V gene: TRBV25-1
CDR3 DNA: TGCAGCGTAGGACTAAGCGGGATCAACGAGCAGTACTTC; CDR3 protein: CSVGLSGINEQYF; J gene: TRBJ2-7; D gene: TRBD2; clone size: NA; V gene: TRBV29-1
CDR3 DNA: TGCGCCAGCAGCTTTACAGGGGTGGGTGAAAAACTGTTTTTT; CDR3 protein: CASSFTGVGEKLFF; J gene: TRBJ1-4; D gene: TRBD1; clone size: NA; V gene: TRBV5-1
CDR3 DNA: TGTGCTAGTGGTTTGGTATCGGGCGCCTACACCGGGGAGCTGTTTTTT; CDR3 protein: CASGLVSGAYTGELFF; J gene: TRBJ2-2; D gene: NA; clone size: NA; V gene: TRBV12-5
CDR3 DNA: TGTGCCAGCAGCTTGCAGGGACACCCTAGCACAGATACGCAGTATTTT; CDR3 protein: CASSLQGHPSTDTQYF; J gene: TRBJ2-3; D gene: NA; clone size: NA; V gene: TRBV5-8
CDR3 DNA: TGTGCCAGCAGTCCTCTGGCGGGAATGGGGGGCTACACCTTC; CDR3 protein: CASSPLAGMGGYTF; J gene: TRBJ1-2; D gene: NA; clone size: NA; V gene: TRBV27
CDR3 DNA: TGCGCCAGCAGCCAAGAAGCTAGCGGGTACACAGATACGCAGTATTTT; CDR3 protein: CASSQEASGYTDTQYF; J gene: TRBJ2-3; D gene: TRBD2; clone size: NA; V gene: TRBV4-3
CDR3 DNA: TGCGCCAGCAGCCCCCGGACTAGCGGGAGGGCTGATGAGCAGTTCTTC; CDR3 protein: CASSPRTSGRADEQFF; J gene: TRBJ2-1; D gene: TRBD2; clone size: once; V gene: TRBV4-3
CDR3 DNA: TGTGCCAGCGGACTCGCCACTAAAAACATTCAGTACTTC; CDR3 protein: CASGLATKNIQYF; J gene: TRBJ2-4; D gene: NA; clone size: NA; V gene: TRBV25-1
CDR3 DNA: TGTGCCAGCCCCCGGGACAGGGGGGGCAATGAGCAGTTCTTC; CDR3 protein: CASPRDRGGNEQFF; J gene: TRBJ2-1; D gene: TRBD1; clone size: NA; V gene: TRBV2
CDR3 DNA: TGCGCCAGCAGCCTAGACAGGGCAAATGAAAAACTGTTTTTT; CDR3 protein: CASSLDRANEKLFF; J gene: TRBJ1-4; D gene: TRBD1; clone size: NA; V gene: TRBV4-3
CDR3 DNA: TGCGCCAGCAGCCAGGTCACGGCGGTCCTAACCCAAGATACGCAGTATTTT; CDR3 protein: CASSQVTAVLTQDTQYF; J gene: TRBJ2-3; D gene: NA; clone size: NA; V gene: TRBV5-1
CDR3 DNA: TGTGCCAGCAGCTTGGTCGGTGACTCTGGAAACACCATATATTTT; CDR3 protein: CASSLVGDSGNTIYF; J gene: TRBJ1-3; D gene: NA; clone size: NA; V gene: TRBV5-4
CDR3 DNA: TGTGCCAGCAGCCTGGGGACAGGGCATATACAGCCCCAGCATTTT; CDR3 protein: CASSLGTGHIQPQHF; J gene: TRBJ1-5; D gene: TRBD1; clone size: NA; V gene: TRBV13
CDR3 DNA: TGTGCCAGCACCGTATCTACACGGGGCGGCTACACCTTC; CDR3 protein: CASTVSTRGGYTF; J gene: TRBJ1-2; D gene: NA; clone size: NA; V gene: TRBV6-1
CDR3 DNA: TGTGCCAGCAGCTCCGGAGACGGACCGCTCGACGGCTACACCTTC; CDR3 protein: CASSSGDGPLDGYTF; J gene: TRBJ1-2; D gene: NA; clone size: NA; V gene: TRBV5-5
CDR3 DNA: TGCGCCAGCAGCCAAGATCGGACTAGCGGGGGCGAGCAGTACTTC; CDR3 protein: CASSQDRTSGGEQYF; J gene: TRBJ2-7; D gene: TRBD2; clone size: NA; V gene: TRBV4-3
CDR3 DNA: TGTGCCAGCAGCTCCGTGATACCTGGGGAGCAGTACTTC; CDR3 protein: CASSSVIPGEQYF; J gene: TRBJ2-7; D gene: NA; clone size: once; V gene: TRBV7-2
CDR3 DNA: TGTGCCAGCAGTGACTCGATGGTGGCCGGGGAGCTGTTTTTT; CDR3 protein: CASSDSMVAGELFF; J gene: TRBJ2-2; D gene: NA; clone size: NA; V gene: TRBV6-4
CDR3 DNA: TGTGCCAGCAGTTTATCGGCGGGAGCTTACTACAATGAGCAGTTCTTC; CDR3 protein: CASSLSAGAYYNEQFF; J gene: TRBJ2-1; D gene: TRBD2; clone size: NA; V gene: TRBV27
CDR3 DNA: TGTGCCAGTAGTATAGATATAGAGGACTTAGCCAAAAACATTCAGTACTTC; CDR3 protein: CASSIDIEDLAKNIQYF; J gene: TRBJ2-4; D gene: NA; clone size: NA; V gene: TRBV19